Listed below are T cell receptor beta chains from one sample, sequenced in a study of radiotherapy plus CTLA-4 blockade in lung cancer. The data were produced by immunoSEQ multiplex PCR, yet TCRdb's version contains in-frame clones alone and is incomplete. In the table there are around 45,000 clones, 73% of which are singletons. The sequences come from peripheral blood, collected from a patient treated with radiotherapy plus ipilimumab. All receptors come from a human donor with non-small cell lung cancer who had a complete response to radiotherapy plus ipilimumab. The CDR3 runs from the conserved cysteine through the conserved F or W. Each record gives: clone size, J gene, V gene, D gene, CDR3 protein, CDR3 DNA. D genes are given only for firm matches. Only some rows state a clone size, as once, few, many or a class for expanded clones.

size: -
J: TRBJ2-7
V: TRBV28
D: -
CDR3: CASSYTPGAEIYEQYF
DNA: TGTGCCAGCAGCTATACCCCTGGGGCTGAGATCTACGAGCAGTACTTC

size: -
J: TRBJ2-7
V: TRBV11-3
D: -
CDR3: CASSLGGDRAEQYF
DNA: TGTGCCAGCAGCTTAGGCGGGGACCGTGCCGAGCAGTACTTC

size: -
J: TRBJ1-2
V: TRBV5-4
D: TRBD1
CDR3: CASSLGGQEANYGYTF
DNA: TGTGCCAGCAGCTTGGGGGGACAGGAGGCTAACTATGGCTACACCTTC

size: -
J: TRBJ1-1
V: TRBV19
D: TRBD1
CDR3: CASRPPGQPNEAFF
DNA: TGTGCCAGTAGACCGCCGGGACAGCCGAATGAAGCTTTCTTT

size: -
J: TRBJ2-7
V: TRBV7-2
D: -
CDR3: CASSLVTGGNYEQYF
DNA: TGTGCCAGCAGCTTAGTTACTGGGGGGAACTACGAGCAGTACTTC

size: -
J: TRBJ1-5
V: TRBV19
D: -
CDR3: CASSIDRSNQPQHF
DNA: TGTGCCAGTAGTATTGACAGAAGCAATCAGCCCCAGCATTTT

size: -
J: TRBJ2-7
V: TRBV6-5
D: TRBD1
CDR3: CASRRDSFSYEQYF
DNA: TGTGCCAGCAGAAGGGACAGCTTCTCCTACGAGCAGTACTTC

size: -
J: TRBJ2-3
V: TRBV4-3
D: -
CDR3: CASSLSPPSEPTDTQYF
DNA: TGCGCCAGCAGCTTGAGCCCTCCTAGCGAACCCACAGATACGCAGTATTTT

size: -
J: TRBJ1-1
V: TRBV4-1
D: -
CDR3: CASSQGAADARGTEAFF
DNA: TGCGCCAGCAGCCAAGGAGCTGCAGACGCGCGGGGTACTGAAGCTTTCTTT

size: once
J: TRBJ2-7
V: TRBV19
D: TRBD1
CDR3: CASSHRGQGYYEQYF
DNA: TGTGCCAGTAGCCACCGGGGACAGGGGTACTACGAGCAGTACTTC

size: -
J: TRBJ2-1
V: TRBV11-3
D: TRBD2
CDR3: CASSLRASGSNEQFF
DNA: TGTGCCAGCAGCTTGAGAGCTAGCGGGAGCAATGAGCAGTTCTTC

size: few
J: TRBJ1-6
V: TRBV5-6
D: TRBD1
CDR3: CASSHAPGQGIDPNSPLHF
DNA: TGTGCCAGCAGCCACGCCCCCGGACAGGGAATCGACCCTAATTCACCCCTCCACTTT

size: -
J: TRBJ2-6
V: TRBV15
D: -
CDR3: CATSRGTGSGANVLTF
DNA: TGTGCCACCAGCAGAGGTACAGGGTCTGGGGCCAACGTCCTGACTTTC

size: few
J: TRBJ1-4
V: TRBV7-6
D: -
CDR3: CASSRTVEKLFF
DNA: TGTGCCAGCAGCCGGACAGTTGAAAAACTGTTTTTT

size: -
J: TRBJ1-6
V: TRBV5-6
D: TRBD1
CDR3: CASSFWTGRDSPLHF
DNA: TGTGCCAGCAGCTTCTGGACAGGTCGGGATTCACCCCTCCACTTT

size: -
J: TRBJ2-4
V: TRBV29-1
D: TRBD2
CDR3: CSVVESGGYLAKNIQYF
DNA: TGCAGCGTTGTAGAGAGCGGGGGGTACCTAGCCAAAAACATTCAGTACTTC

size: few
J: TRBJ1-1
V: TRBV18
D: TRBD1
CDR3: CASSPPTGGTEAFF
DNA: TGTGCCAGCTCACCACCGACAGGGGGGACTGAAGCTTTCTTT

size: -
J: TRBJ2-5
V: TRBV18
D: -
CDR3: CASSLHSNGGETQYF
DNA: TGTGCCAGCTCACTACACTCGAACGGAGGGGAGACCCAGTACTTC

size: -
J: TRBJ2-3
V: TRBV5-1
D: TRBD2
CDR3: CASSLVAGEGDTQYF
DNA: TGCGCCAGCAGCTTGGTGGCGGGGGAGGGAGATACGCAGTATTTT

size: -
J: TRBJ1-1
V: TRBV18
D: TRBD1
CDR3: CASSPDRASRTEAFF
DNA: TGTGCCAGCTCACCTGACAGGGCCTCGCGAACTGAAGCTTTCTTT

size: few
J: TRBJ1-2
V: TRBV2
D: -
CDR3: CASSVLGSNYGYTF
DNA: TGTGCCAGCAGTGTTTTGGGGAGTAACTATGGCTACACCTTC

size: few
J: TRBJ2-7
V: TRBV5-1
D: TRBD2
CDR3: CASSRLAGGAYEQYF
DNA: TGCGCCAGCAGTCGATTAGCGGGAGGGGCCTACGAGCAGTACTTC

size: once
J: TRBJ1-1
V: TRBV4-3
D: -
CDR3: CASSQSPHLVEAFF
DNA: TGCGCCAGCAGCCAAAGCCCGCATCTTGTTGAAGCTTTCTTT

size: -
J: TRBJ2-3
V: TRBV9
D: TRBD1
CDR3: CASSPRTGSFVQYF
DNA: TGTGCCAGCAGCCCTCGGACAGGGTCGTTTGTGCAGTATTTT

size: -
J: TRBJ2-1
V: TRBV9
D: -
CDR3: CASSPSRRYNEQFF
DNA: TGTGCCAGCAGCCCCAGTCGGAGATACAATGAGCAGTTCTTC

size: -
J: TRBJ1-6
V: TRBV5-4
D: -
CDR3: CASSLLENSPLHF
DNA: TGTGCCAGCAGCTTGTTGGAGAATTCACCCCTCCACTTT

size: -
J: TRBJ2-3
V: TRBV30
D: -
CDR3: CAWTVGATDTQYF
DNA: TGTGCCTGGACGGTGGGGGCGACAGATACGCAGTATTTT

size: once
J: TRBJ2-7
V: TRBV30
D: TRBD2
CDR3: CAWTAGNSYEQYF
DNA: TGTGCCTGGACAGCGGGGAACTCCTACGAGCAGTACTTC

size: -
J: TRBJ2-3
V: TRBV11-3
D: TRBD2
CDR3: CASSSGGRITDTQYF
DNA: TGTGCCAGCAGCTCCGGGGGGAGGATAACAGATACGCAGTATTTT

size: -
J: TRBJ2-7
V: TRBV5-1
D: -
CDR3: CASSLGQLSSYEQYF
DNA: TGCGCCAGCAGCTTGGGACAGCTTTCCTCCTACGAGCAGTACTTC

size: -
J: TRBJ2-6
V: TRBV18
D: TRBD1
CDR3: CASSPWGQGGNVLTF
DNA: TGTGCCAGCTCACCTTGGGGACAGGGTGGCAACGTCCTGACTTTC

size: -
J: TRBJ1-1
V: TRBV10-3
D: TRBD1
CDR3: CAIRATVLGTVNTEAFF
DNA: TGTGCCATCAGAGCGACCGTTCTCGGGACAGTGAACACTGAAGCTTTCTTT

size: -
J: TRBJ2-1
V: TRBV6-1
D: -
CDR3: CASSEVSRGRRNEQFF
DNA: TGTGCCAGCAGTGAGGTGAGCCGGGGGAGGCGGAATGAGCAGTTCTTC

size: -
J: TRBJ2-7
V: TRBV10-3
D: -
CDR3: CAISEPNEAYEQYF
DNA: TGTGCCATCAGTGAGCCCAATGAGGCCTACGAGCAGTACTTC

size: once
J: TRBJ1-3
V: TRBV2
D: -
CDR3: CASSEQGGYSGNTIYF
DNA: TGTGCCAGCAGTGAACAGGGCGGTTACTCTGGAAACACCATATATTTT

size: -
J: TRBJ2-1
V: TRBV14
D: -
CDR3: CASSFRPGMSSYNEQFF
DNA: TGTGCCAGCAGCTTCAGACCAGGGATGAGCTCCTACAATGAGCAGTTCTTC

size: -
J: TRBJ2-5
V: TRBV7-8
D: -
CDR3: CASSLSYRVGETQYF
DNA: TGTGCCAGCAGCTTGTCATACAGGGTGGGGGAGACCCAGTACTTC

size: -
J: TRBJ2-7
V: TRBV11-2
D: TRBD2
CDR3: CASSLGGGAYEQYF
DNA: TGTGCCAGCAGCTTAGGTGGGGGGGCCTACGAGCAGTACTTC

size: -
J: TRBJ2-2
V: TRBV6-6
D: -
CDR3: CASSYSTGQTGELFF
DNA: TGTGCCAGCAGTTACTCTACAGGGCAGACCGGGGAGCTGTTTTTT

size: -
J: TRBJ2-5
V: TRBV5-1
D: -
CDR3: CASSPFVGAQETQYF
DNA: TGCGCCAGCAGCCCTTTCGTCGGAGCCCAAGAGACCCAGTACTTC

size: -
J: TRBJ2-7
V: TRBV11-2
D: TRBD2
CDR3: CASSVQGIAGGVYEQYF
DNA: TGTGCCAGCAGCGTACAGGGTATAGCGGGAGGAGTCTACGAGCAGTACTTC

size: -
J: TRBJ2-5
V: TRBV9
D: TRBD2
CDR3: CASSVDGSGVFMETQYF
DNA: TGTGCCAGCAGCGTAGATGGTAGCGGGGTATTCATGGAGACCCAGTACTTC

size: -
J: TRBJ1-5
V: TRBV28
D: TRBD1
CDR3: CASSPRGLGNQPQHF
DNA: TGTGCCAGCAGTCCTAGGGGGCTCGGCAATCAGCCCCAGCATTTT

size: -
J: TRBJ2-7
V: TRBV27
D: TRBD1
CDR3: CASSPRQGGWNEQYF
DNA: TGTGCCAGCAGTCCCAGACAGGGCGGGTGGAACGAGCAGTACTTC

size: -
J: TRBJ2-2
V: TRBV5-8
D: -
CDR3: CASRGRVPGELFF
DNA: TGTGCCAGCAGAGGGAGAGTGCCCGGGGAGCTGTTTTTT

size: few
J: TRBJ1-5
V: TRBV28
D: TRBD1
CDR3: CASSSLDRDNQPQHF
DNA: TGTGCCAGCAGTTCCCTTGACAGGGATAATCAGCCCCAGCATTTT

size: -
J: TRBJ1-2
V: TRBV30
D: TRBD1
CDR3: CAWDRAGYGYTF
DNA: TGTGCCTGGGACAGGGCCGGCTATGGCTACACCTTC

size: -
J: TRBJ2-1
V: TRBV28
D: -
CDR3: CASSEERRVVYNEQFF
DNA: TGTGCCAGCAGTGAAGAAAGGAGGGTCGTCTACAATGAGCAGTTCTTC

size: -
J: TRBJ2-1
V: TRBV6-5
D: TRBD1
CDR3: CASSTPAGGNEQFF
DNA: TGTGCCAGCAGTACCCCGGCAGGGGGCAATGAGCAGTTCTTC

size: few
J: TRBJ2-7
V: TRBV28
D: TRBD2
CDR3: CASSSPGTAAGYEQYF
DNA: TGTGCCAGCAGCAGTCCCGGGACCGCAGCGGGGTACGAGCAGTACTTC

size: -
J: TRBJ2-1
V: TRBV19
D: -
CDR3: CASTMGPLDSYNEQFF
DNA: TGTGCCAGTACCATGGGCCCCCTTGACAGTTACAATGAGCAGTTCTTC

size: -
J: TRBJ1-5
V: TRBV28
D: -
CDR3: CASQDSNQPQHF
DNA: TGTGCCAGTCAGGATAGCAATCAGCCCCAGCATTTT

size: -
J: TRBJ1-1
V: TRBV28
D: -
CDR3: CASKRRANTEAFF
DNA: TGTGCCAGCAAAAGGAGGGCCAACACTGAAGCTTTCTTT

size: -
J: TRBJ1-2
V: TRBV27
D: TRBD1
CDR3: CASKGQGFNYGYTF
DNA: TGTGCCAGCAAGGGACAGGGGTTTAACTATGGCTACACCTTC

size: -
J: TRBJ2-3
V: TRBV30
D: TRBD2
CDR3: CAWARRREGPKKDTQYF
DNA: TGTGCCTGGGCCAGACGGCGGGAGGGCCCCAAGAAAGATACGCAGTATTTT